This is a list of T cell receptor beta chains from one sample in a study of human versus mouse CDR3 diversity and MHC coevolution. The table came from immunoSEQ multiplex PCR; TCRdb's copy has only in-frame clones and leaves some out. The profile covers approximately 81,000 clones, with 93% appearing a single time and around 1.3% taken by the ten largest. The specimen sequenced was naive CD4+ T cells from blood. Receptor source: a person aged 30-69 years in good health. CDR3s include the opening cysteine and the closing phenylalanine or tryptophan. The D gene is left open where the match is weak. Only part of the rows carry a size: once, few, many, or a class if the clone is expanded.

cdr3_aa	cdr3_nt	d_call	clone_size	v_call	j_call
CASSPGRGLAGASSYNEQFF	TGTGCCAGCAGTCCCGGGCGGGGACTAGCGGGAGCCAGCTCCTACAATGAGCAGTTCTTC	TRBD2	-	TRBV7-8	TRBJ2-1
CASSLEGQGNQPQHF	TGCGCCAGCAGCTTGGAGGGACAGGGGAATCAGCCCCAGCATTTT	TRBD1	-	TRBV5-1	TRBJ1-5
CSAATGDVPYF	TGCAGTGCTGCGACAGGGGATGTACCGTACTTC	TRBD1	-	TRBV20-1	TRBJ2-7
CASSKAAPSADTQYF	TGTGCCAGTAGTAAGGCGGCACCAAGTGCCGATACGCAGTATTTT	-	-	TRBV19	TRBJ2-3
CAIGDRDAYEQYF	TGTGCCATAGGGGACAGGGACGCCTACGAGCAGTACTTC	TRBD1	-	TRBV10-3	TRBJ2-7
CSVGQGSYTF	TGCAGCGTGGGACAGGGGAGCTACACCTTC	TRBD1	-	TRBV29-1	TRBJ1-2
CASSFWTSGSNSYEQYF	TGTGCCAGCAGCTTTTGGACTAGCGGGAGTAACTCCTACGAGCAGTACTTC	TRBD2	once	TRBV5-6	TRBJ2-7
CSASGQGGVTIYF	TGCAGCGCCTCAGGACAGGGGGGAGTCACCATATATTTT	TRBD1	once	TRBV29-1	TRBJ1-3
CASSLWLAGEQYF	TGTGCCAGCAGTTTATGGCTAGCGGGTGAGCAGTACTTC	TRBD2	-	TRBV27	TRBJ2-7
CASRLVARGRGETQYF	TGTGCAAGTCGCTTAGTAGCCAGGGGGCGCGGGGAGACCCAGTACTTC	-	-	TRBV12-2	TRBJ2-5
CASSPQTEYYEQYF	TGTGCCAGCAGTCCTCAGACAGAGTACTACGAGCAGTACTTC	-	-	TRBV6-5	TRBJ2-7
CASSRQRFSYEQYF	TGTGCCAGCAGCCGACAGAGATTCTCCTACGAGCAGTACTTC	-	-	TRBV5-4	TRBJ2-7
CASSRTGGLRYEQYF	TGCGCCAGCAGCCGTACAGGGGGCCTCCGCTACGAGCAGTACTTC	TRBD1	once	TRBV4-3	TRBJ2-7
CASGTVGGTNYGYTF	TGTGCCAGCGGTACCGTGGGGGGTACTAACTATGGCTACACCTTC	-	-	TRBV19	TRBJ1-2
CASSSGQMNEKLFF	TGTGCCAGCAGCTCGGGACAGATGAATGAAAAACTGTTTTTT	TRBD1	-	TRBV5-4	TRBJ1-4
CASNFGTSGNEQFF	TGTGCCAGCAATTTTGGGACTAGCGGCAATGAGCAGTTCTTC	TRBD2	once	TRBV7-9	TRBJ2-1
CASSLWGTGLRPSGANVLTF	TGTGCCAGCAGTTTATGGGGGACAGGGTTACGTCCCTCTGGGGCCAACGTCCTGACTTTC	TRBD1	-	TRBV27	TRBJ2-6
CASRPTGLNEQFF	TGTGCCAGCAGGCCGACAGGGTTGAATGAGCAGTTCTTC	TRBD1	-	TRBV6-5	TRBJ2-1
CASSIQGPGEQFF	TGTGCCAGTAGTATACAGGGGCCAGGGGAGCAGTTCTTC	-	-	TRBV19	TRBJ2-1
CASSEGQGFSYEQYF	TGCGCCAGCAGCGAAGGACAGGGATTCTCCTACGAGCAGTACTTC	TRBD1	-	TRBV5-1	TRBJ2-7
CASSRSEVSTEAFF	TGTGCCAGCAGCCGATCAGAGGTATCCACTGAAGCTTTCTTT	-	-	TRBV7-8	TRBJ1-1
CASSVAGQGRNEQFF	TGTGCCAGCTCAGTCGCGGGACAGGGCAGGAATGAGCAGTTCTTC	TRBD1	-	TRBV18	TRBJ2-1
CASSLGGGNQPQHF	TGCGCCAGCAGCTTGGGCGGGGGCAATCAGCCCCAGCATTTT	-	-	TRBV5-1	TRBJ1-5
CASSSPTGKYEQYF	TGTGCCAGCAGTTCCCCGACAGGGAAGTACGAGCAGTACTTC	TRBD1	-	TRBV6-5	TRBJ2-7